The 7 T cell receptor beta chains below all came from one sample that was sequenced in a study of blood T cell repertoires in COVID-19. Sequenced by immunoSEQ multiplex PCR; TCRdb stores in-frame clones only, minus some. The table includes about 670,000 clones, just under 90% detected once. Sequencing used peripheral blood. The origin of the receptors is a woman younger than 35 with acute or convalescent COVID-19.

The V gene is TRBV18, the J gene TRBJ1-2; the D is unclear. Trimming removed 3 bases from V and 8 bases from J, with 13 bases in between. The CDR3 totals 13 residues. The germline V gene encodes CDR1 KGHSH and CDR2 LQKENI. The CDR3 here is CASSPTRESGYTF. In DNA form, the CDR3 reads TGTGCCAGCTCACCTACGAGGGAGTCGGGCTACACCTTC.

The rearrangement links TRBV12-3 or TRBV12-4 to TRBJ2-7; TRBD1 might be the D (6 bases). The CDR3 has 13 amino acids. Trimming removed 6 bases at V and 0 bases at J, with 9 bases between. CDR3 sequence: CASSQGGSYEQYF. The CDR3 DNA follows: TGTGCCAGCAGCCAAGGGGGCTCCTACGAGCAGTACTTC.

The chain links TRBV15 to TRBJ2-3, with a tentative D call TRBD1 (5 bases). Germline CDR1 LNHNV, CDR2 YYDKDF (reference sequence). V dropped 1 base and J dropped 1 base, with 9 bases sitting between them. The CDR3 length is 15 residues. The CDR3: CATSRAGRGTDTQYF. The CDR3, as DNA: TGTGCCACCAGCAGAGCGGGCAGGGGCACAGATACGCAGTATTTT.

This clone was observed a single time. The chain links TRBV6-5 to TRBJ2-1; TRBD1 is a possible D gene (6 bases). With 6 bases removed from V and 6 bases from J, the gap between germline ends came to 9 bases. CDR3 length: 12 amino acids. Germline assignment: CDR1 MNHEY and CDR2 SVGAGI. Here the CDR3 DNA reads TGTGCCAGCAGGACAGGTATCAATGAGCAGTTCTTC. It translates to CASRTGINEQFF.

This chain uses TRBV7-3 with TRBJ2-1, with TRBD2 identical over 10 bases. Losses at the gene ends were 0 bases for V and 3 bases for J; bases not matched to a gene: 5. Germline values: CDR1 SGHTA, CDR2 FQGTGA. This CDR3 spans 17 amino acids. The CDR3 DNA reads as TGTGCCAGCAGCTTAACTTTTAGCGGGGGGTTCTACAATGAGCAGTTCTTC. Its translation is CASSLTFSGGFYNEQFF.

Worth noting for this clone: Within the sample, other DNA sequences also encode this same CDR3. The V gene is TRBV6-2 or TRBV6-3, the J gene TRBJ1-6; tentative D call: TRBD1 (5 bases). V dropped 7 bases and J dropped 8 bases, with 15 bases sitting between them. This CDR3 has 14 amino acids. CDR1 is MNHEY, CDR2 SVGEGT, per germline. The CDR3 sequence: CASTPTSGYSPLHF. CDR3 in DNA: TGTGCCAGCACCCCGACCTCAGGGTATTCACCCCTCCACTTT.

This clone was counted a single time. The same CDR3 is also encoded by other DNA sequences in this sample. V usage is TRBV19 and J usage is TRBJ1-5, with D hard to call. Per the germline V gene, CDR1 is LNHDA and CDR2 is SQIVND (reference sequence). CDR3 length: 12 residues. V was trimmed by 2 bases and J by 5 bases, leaving 4 bases between them. CDR3 loop: CASSITDQPQHF. The CDR3 coding sequence is TGTGCCAGTAGTATAACAGATCAGCCCCAGCATTTT.